This section outlines one TCR beta chain sequence together with its context. The V gene lost 4 bases and the J gene lost 1 base, with 10 bases spanning the gap. This CDR3 contains 14 residues. CDR1 and CDR2 from the germline V gene are SEHNR and FQNEAQ (reference sequence). This record belongs to a study of OX40 agonist ivuxolimab in advanced cancers. Some clones are missing from TCRdb's copy, which holds only in-frame ones; the method was immunoSEQ multiplex PCR. The repertoire holds 80,000 or so clones, about 93% seen once, with less than 0.35% in the top ten. This TCR derives from an adult with an advanced solid tumor such as melanoma, head and neck, liver or kidney cancer. This sequence joins TRBV7-9 and TRBJ1-2; D is unclear. The input for sequencing was CD4+ or CD8+ T cells sorted from blood, taken in a trial of the OX40 agonist ivuxolimab. The CDR3 spells CASSSNLLNYGYTF. The CDR3 region has the DNA TGTGCCAGCAGCTCAAACCTTCTTAACTATGGCTACACCTTC.